The 21 T cell receptor beta chains below come from one sample, sequenced in a study of blood T cell repertoires in COVID-19. TCRdb keeps only in-frame clones here, not all; method: immunoSEQ multiplex PCR. This table holds some 100,000 clones, 70% to 90% found once. Sequencing input: peripheral blood. These receptor sequences come from a woman in her 70s with acute or convalescent COVID-19.

The table lists this clone with a count of one. This chain links TRBV29-1 with TRBJ2-5, with 14 positions matching TRBD2. V dropped 5 bases and J dropped 5; count of bases not matched to a gene: 19. The CDR3 spans 19 residues. Germline V lookup: CDR1 SQVTM, CDR2 ANQGSEA. CDR3 protein: CSVTLGLAGERGTRETQYF. As DNA, the CDR3 is TGCAGCGTTACCCTGGGACTAGCGGGAGAGAGGGGGACCCGGGAGACCCAGTACTTC.

The chain joins TRBV30 to TRBJ2-3; 8 nucleotides match TRBD2. With V trimmed by 5 bases and J by 1 base, 17 bases remained unmatched. The CDR3 has 18 residues. The germline V gene encodes CDR1 GTSNPN and CDR2 SVGIG (reference sequence). CDR3 sequence: CAWGKLAASPLRTDTQYF. CDR3 nucleotides: TGTGCCTGGGGTAAACTAGCGGCCTCACCTCTCCGCACAGATACGCAGTATTTT. The variable domain in full, with the rest retrieved from reference TRBV30 and TRBJ2-3, is SQTIHQWPATLVQPVGSPLSLECTVEGTSNPNLYWYRQAAGRGLQLLFYSVGIGQISSEVPQNLSASRPQDRQFILSSKKLLLSDSGFYLCAWGKLAASPLRTDTQYFGPGTRLTVL.

The V call is TRBV2, the J call TRBJ2-3; 11 nucleotides agree with TRBD2. The germline CDR1 and CDR2 sequences are SNHLY and FYNNEI. V lost 8 bases and J lost 2; bases outside the gene matches: 3. The CDR3 covers 14 residues. This CDR3 is CASRGLAVTDTQYF. CDR3 sequence (DNA): TGTGCCAGCCGGGGACTAGCGGTCACAGATACGCAGTATTTT.

This clone was seen more than once but under ten times. J is TRBJ2-6 and V is TRBV21-1; the table's D call of TRBD1 was not tested on the DNA. TRBV21-1 is a known pseudogene. The CDR3 totals 19 residues. CDR3 coding DNA: TGTGCCAGCAGCAAAGGCAGGGGGTGGGTTTGCTCTGGGGCCAACGTCCTGACTTTC. Translated: CASSKGRGWVCSGANVLTF.

This clone showed up just once. The V call is TRBV7-9, the J call TRBJ2-1, with a tentative D call TRBD1 (8 bases). Trimming stripped 1 base from V and 6 bases from J, with 13 bases between. The CDR3 contains 15 residues. Germline V gives CDR1 SEHNR, CDR2 FQNEAQ (reference sequence). CDR3 DNA sequence: TGTGCCAGCAGCTTAGGGACAGGGAGGGGCAATGAGCAGTTCTTC. This translates into CASSLGTGRGNEQFF.

The chain recombines TRBV28 with TRBJ1-3, with a possible D match to TRBD1 (5 bases). CDR1 is MDHEN, CDR2 SYDVKM, per germline. CDR3 length equals 15 residues. Trimming took 5 bases from V and 2 from J, leaving 13 bases between them. CDR3 coding DNA: TGTGCCAGCAGTCCCCAGGGAGGAACTGGAAACACCATATATTTT. Translated: CASSPQGGTGNTIYF.

The chain links TRBV30 to TRBJ2-7, with 7 nucleotides matching TRBD2. V shed 2 bases, J shed 0 bases, and the junction held 4 bases outside the gene matches. Germline CDR1 is GTSNPN and CDR2 is SVGIG (reference sequence). The CDR3 spans 14 residues. CDR3 in amino acids: CAWSMGGSSYEQYF. The CDR3, as DNA: TGTGCCTGGAGTATGGGGGGGAGCTCCTACGAGCAGTACTTC.

The J gene is TRBJ2-7, the V gene TRBV29-1; TRBD2 matches at 7 bases. Germline V CDR1 and CDR2: SQVTM, ANQGSEA. The CDR3 consists of 15 residues. Losses at the gene ends were 4 bases for V and 0 bases for J; bases not matched to a gene: 9. The CDR3 sequence: CSVGGLAGGSYEQYF. Written as DNA, the CDR3 is TGCAGCGTTGGGGGTTTAGCGGGTGGCTCCTACGAGCAGTACTTC.

Only a few counts were recorded for this clone. The V call is TRBV3-1 (or the pseudogene TRBV3-2), the J call TRBJ1-5; no reliable D call. Trimming took off 2 bases at V and 9 bases at J, with 11 bases between the two ends. Germline V gives CDR1 LGHDT, CDR2 YNNKEL (reference sequence). The CDR3 has 13 amino acids. The CDR3 region has the DNA TGTGCCAGCAGCCAAAATACTGCCTCGCCCCAGCATTTT. This sequence encodes CASSQNTASPQHF.

This clone was detected a few times. The rearrangement links TRBV3-1 (or the pseudogene TRBV3-2) to TRBJ2-7; perhaps TRBD2 as D (5 bases). This CDR3 spans 15 amino acids. CDR1 is LGHDT and CDR2 is YNNKEL in the germline V gene (reference sequence). Trimming took 0 bases from V and 2 from J, leaving 11 bases between them. As DNA, the CDR3 is TGTGCCAGCAGCCAAGACCTGCGGGCGACCTACGAGCAGTACTTC. It yields the protein CASSQDLRATYEQYF.

Only one count was recorded for this clone. The genes are TRBV7-9 and TRBJ1-2; a weak D match, TRBD1 (5 bases). Deletions cut 2 bases from V and 0 bases from J, with 13 bases between. Looked up from germline, CDR1 is SEHNR and CDR2 is FQNEAQ (reference sequence). There are 16 residues in the CDR3. The CDR3 DNA reads as TGTGCCAGCAGCTTATGGGGCCGCAACCCTAACTATGGCTACACCTTC. Translated: CASSLWGRNPNYGYTF.

The V and J genes are TRBV27 and TRBJ1-5; D might be TRBD1 (5 bases). Looked up from germline, CDR1 is MNHEY and CDR2 is SMNVEV (reference sequence). The CDR3 runs 13 residues. With 6 bases removed from V and 3 bases from J, the gap between germline ends came to 9 bases. CDR3 nucleotide sequence: TGTGCCAGCAGATGGGGGGACAATCAGCCCCAGCATTTT. Translating gives CASRWGDNQPQHF.

This chain uses TRBV28 with TRBJ2-5; D unclear. Trimming shortened V by 7 bases and J by 2 bases, and 5 bases separated the two germline ends. Per the germline V gene, CDR1 is MDHEN and CDR2 is SYDVKM. This CDR3 has 11 amino acids. The CDR3 sequence: CASTKQETQYF. CDR3 nucleotide sequence: TGTGCCAGCACCAAACAAGAGACCCAGTACTTC. Together with reference TRBV28 and TRBJ2-5, the CDR3 gives the full variable domain: DVKVTQSSRYLVKRTGEKVFLECVQDMDHENMFWYRQDPGLGLRLIYFSYDVKMKEKGDIPEGYSVSREKKERFSLILESASTNQTSMYLCASTKQETQYFGPGTRLLVL.

V usage is TRBV18 and J usage is TRBJ1-4; D is uncertain. V was cut by 2 bases and J by 7 bases, with 8 bases left in between. Germline values: CDR1 KGHSH, CDR2 LQKENI. The CDR3 has 13 amino acids. For the CDR3, the DNA is TGTGCCAGCTCACCAGAGGATGGTGAAAAACTGTTTTTT. It encodes CASSPEDGEKLFF.

V is TRBV7-9 and J is TRBJ2-2; TRBD2 might be the D (5 bases). Trimming stripped 7 bases from V and 4 bases from J, with 16 bases between. The germline V gene has CDR1 SEHNR and CDR2 FQNEAQ (reference sequence). The CDR3 is 15 amino acids. CDR3 bases: TGTGCCAGCACCTCGGGGTTAGCAGGCACCGGGGAGCTGTTTTTT. Its translation is CASTSGLAGTGELFF.

This clone was recorded a few times. The chain couples TRBV28 to TRBJ2-7; TRBD1 matches 8 bases. Germline V CDR1 and CDR2: MDHEN, SYDVKM. The CDR3 consists of 13 residues. V was pared by 10 bases and J by 7 bases, with 12 bases of the junction left unmatched. CDR3 protein: CATTGQGKREQYF. CDR3 DNA: TGTGCCACCACAGGACAGGGAAAGAGGGAGCAGTACTTC.

The CDR3 sequence: CASSLGVDTNTEAFF. The CDR3 DNA is TGTGCCAGCAGCTTAGGGGTTGACACGAACACTGAAGCTTTCTTT. The rearrangement links TRBV7-6 to TRBJ1-1, with D unresolved. This CDR3 spans 15 amino acids. Trimming left V 1 base short and J 1 base short, with 10 bases between. Germline V gene data show CDR1 as SGHVS and CDR2 as FNYEAQ.

A few counts support this clone. The chain employs TRBV2 and TRBJ1-2; D perhaps matches TRBD1 (5 bases). V lost 0 bases and J lost 5, with 19 bases in between. Germline values: CDR1 SNHLY, CDR2 FYNNEI. The CDR3 sequence is 17 residues long. CDR3: CASSEAEEGSGEYGYTF. The CDR3 DNA reads as TGTGCCAGCAGTGAAGCGGAGGAGGGGAGCGGGGAGTATGGCTACACCTTC.

As for this clone: One junction end disagrees with the germline gene, perhaps due to a read error. The chain carries TRBV29-1 and TRBJ2-6; 7 nucleotides line up with TRBD1. CDR1 is SQVTM, CDR2 ANQGSEA, per germline. The CDR3 is 14 amino acids. The CDR3 sequence is CSVEGGPGANVLTF. The DNA of the CDR3 is TGCAGCGTCGAAGGGGGCCCTGGGGCCAACGTCCTGACTTTC.

The chain employs TRBV3-1 (or the pseudogene TRBV3-2) and TRBJ2-3, with 8 bases lining up with TRBD2. V lost 4 bases and J lost 5; bases outside the gene matches: 11. CDR3 size: 16 residues. The germline gives CDR1 LGHDT, CDR2 YNNKEL (reference sequence). The CDR3 loop is CASSRPRGGLGDTQYF. In DNA form, the CDR3 reads TGTGCCAGCAGCCGACCTCGGGGGGGCTTGGGAGATACGCAGTATTTT.

The count of this clone is one. This chain connects TRBV2 to TRBJ2-4; D perhaps matches TRBD2 (6 bases). V lost 0 bases, J lost 0 bases, and 12 bases lay in between. The CDR3 is made up of 17 amino acids. The germline gives CDR1 SNHLY, CDR2 FYNNEI. The CDR3 sequence is CASSEARGSLAKNIQYF. The CDR3 nucleotides read TGTGCCAGCAGTGAAGCGCGGGGCAGTCTAGCCAAAAACATTCAGTACTTC.